A selection of T cell receptor beta chains follows, all from one sample in a study of CD8+ T cells in alopecia areata. Using immunoSEQ multiplex PCR, the repertoire was profiled, and TCRdb retains in-frame clones only, with some absent. Of about 200,000 clones in the sample, about 64% are singletons; the top ten hold about 4.2%. Source: CD4+ T cells sorted from blood, taken at week 4, from a patient treated with tofacitinib. These receptors all come from a human donor with alopecia areata. The CDR3 runs from the conserved cysteine through the conserved F or W. The D gene is left open where the match is weak. Only some rows state a clone size, as once, few, many or a class for expanded clones.

clone size	J gene	D gene	CDR3 length	V gene	CDR3 DNA	CDR3 protein
.	TRBJ2-5	TRBD1	14	TRBV5-1	TGCGCCAGCAGCCCAGGGACAGGGAGGGAGACCCAGTACTTC	CASSPGTGRETQYF
.	TRBJ1-2	.	13	TRBV5-1	TGCGCCAGCAGCTCCTCTCCGGGCTATGGCTACACCTTC	CASSSSPGYGYTF
.	TRBJ1-1	.	14	TRBV2	TGTGCCATCTCGCGGGATCACATAGGGACTGAAGCTTTCTTT	CAISRDHIGTEAFF
few	TRBJ2-7	.	14	TRBV25-1	TGTGCCAGCAGTGGGGTGGGGTTCGGCAACGAGCAGTACTTC	CASSGVGFGNEQYF
.	TRBJ1-3	.	12	TRBV29-1	TGCAGCGTTGACAGGGGAGGAAACACCATATATTTT	CSVDRGGNTIYF
.	TRBJ2-1	TRBD2	16	TRBV7-2	TGTGCCAGCAGCCTCGGGGGGACTCGTCTCTACAATGAGCAGTTCTTC	CASSLGGTRLYNEQFF
.	TRBJ2-7	.	15	TRBV25-1	TGTGCCAGCAGTGCCGCCGGGACCCTCTCCTACGAGCAGTACTTC	CASSAAGTLSYEQYF
.	TRBJ1-2	.	13	TRBV7-2	TGTGCCAGCAGCCTAATCGGGCCGAAGGGCTACACCTTC	CASSLIGPKGYTF
.	TRBJ1-5	.	14	TRBV12-5	TGTGCTAGTGGTTTCCACAGGGACAATCAGCCCCAGCATTTT	CASGFHRDNQPQHF
.	TRBJ1-1	TRBD1	14	TRBV2	TGTGCCAGCAGTGAAGGAGGGGGCAGAAGTAAAGCTTTCTTT	CASSEGGGRSKAFF
.	TRBJ1-2	.	12	TRBV30	TGTGCCTGGAGTTTAGGGAACTATGGCTACACCTTC	CAWSLGNYGYTF
.	TRBJ2-5	.	11	TRBV11-2	TGTGCCAGCAGCTCTAAAGAGACCCAGTACTTC	CASSSKETQYF
.	TRBJ2-7	.	13	TRBV27	TGTGCCAGCAGTTTATCGGGGGGATACGAGCAGTACTTC	CASSLSGGYEQYF
.	TRBJ2-2	TRBD2	17	TRBV7-8	TGTGCCAGCAGCCAACTCGAAGCGGGGGGGTACACCGGGGAGCTGTTTTTT	CASSQLEAGGYTGELFF
.	TRBJ2-7	.	15	TRBV6-6	TGTGCCAGCAGTAACCCCGGGGAGGCCTCCTACGAGCAGTACTTC	CASSNPGEASYEQYF
.	TRBJ1-2	.	12	TRBV6-6	TGTGCCAGCAGTACAGCCAGGGATGGCTACACCTTC	CASSTARDGYTF
once	TRBJ1-6	.	16	TRBV30	TGTGCCTGGAGTCCCTACGGGGGCCGCTATAATTCACCCCTCCACTTT	CAWSPYGGRYNSPLHF
.	TRBJ2-7	TRBD1	14	TRBV29-1	TGCAGCGTTGAGGCGACAGGGAAATCCTACGAGCAGTACTTC	CSVEATGKSYEQYF
.	TRBJ2-7	.	13	TRBV27	TGTGCCAGCAGCCTCCGGGACAACTACGAGCAGTACTTC	CASSLRDNYEQYF
once	TRBJ2-1	.	15	TRBV9	TGTGCCAGCAGCGTAGGGGCTAGCGAACTCAATGAGCAGTTCTTC	CASSVGASELNEQFF
few	TRBJ2-3	TRBD1	19	TRBV7-2	TGTGCCAGCAGCTTAGCGAGGCTAACGGGACAGACAAGCACAGATACGCAGTATTTT	CASSLARLTGQTSTDTQYF
.	TRBJ1-2	.	13	TRBV5-6	TGTGCCAGCAGCTTGGTAACTAACTATGGCTACACCTTC	CASSLVTNYGYTF
few	TRBJ2-5	TRBD2	17	TRBV7-9	TGTGCCAGCAGCTTCCCCGGACTAGCGGGGGGACCAGAGACCCAGTACTTC	CASSFPGLAGGPETQYF
.	TRBJ2-7	.	14	TRBV7-2	TGTGCCAGCAGCTTCCAGGGTGGGGAGGACGAGCAGTACTTC	CASSFQGGEDEQYF
.	TRBJ2-5	TRBD2	15	TRBV7-2	TGTGCCAGCAGCCCATTAGGACTAGACCAAGAGACCCAGTACTTC	CASSPLGLDQETQYF
.	TRBJ2-7	.	12	TRBV30	TGTGCCTGGATCGGCCTGGGCTACGAGCAGTACTTC	CAWIGLGYEQYF
.	TRBJ2-1	TRBD1	13	TRBV29-1	TGCAGCGTAAAAGTGGACAGGGACAATGAGCAGTTCTTC	CSVKVDRDNEQFF
.	TRBJ1-2	.	14	TRBV27	TGTGCCAGCAGTAGGAATAGGCAGAACTATGGCTACACCTTC	CASSRNRQNYGYTF